The 9 T cell receptor beta chains below were found in one sample sequenced in a study of OX40 agonist ivuxolimab in advanced cancers. Libraries were prepared by immunoSEQ multiplex PCR; TCRdb keeps only in-frame clonotypes and omits some of them. The data contain more than 80,000 clones, more than 70% of them seen just once; the ten biggest clones take up 0.72%. The starting material was CD4+ or CD8+ T cells sorted from blood, obtained in a trial of the OX40 agonist ivuxolimab. These receptors all stem from an adult with an advanced solid tumor such as melanoma, head and neck, liver or kidney cancer.

This clone was found a few times. CDR3 DNA sequence: TGTGCCAGCAGTCCTGGAGGGCCGTTTAGGGGCTACACCTTC. It translates to CASSPGGPFRGYTF. The chain combines TRBV5-6 with TRBJ1-2; D remains unclear. The CDR3 sequence is 14 residues long. The V end was cut by 5 bases, the J end by 8 bases, with 19 bases between. The germline V gene has CDR1 SGHDT and CDR2 YYEEEE. Supplemented by reference TRBV5-6 and TRBJ1-2, the full variable domain reads DAGVTQSPTHLIKTRGQQVTLRCSPKSGHDTVSWYQQALGQGPQFIFQYYEEEERQRGNFPDRFSGHQFPNYSSELNVNALLLGDSALYLCASSPGGPFRGYTFGSGTRLTVV.

This sequence joins TRBV20-1 and TRBJ2-5, with D uncertain. Germline loops: CDR1 DFQATT, CDR2 SNEGSKA (reference sequence). CDR3 size: 11 residues. Between the trimmed V and J ends, which lost 1 base and 8 bases, there was a span of 8 bases. CDR3 coding DNA: TGCAGTGCTAGAGGTGGGGATACCCAGTACTTC. Protein: CSARGGDTQYF.

The chain joins TRBV7-8 to TRBJ2-7; D is ambiguous. Trimming removed 4 bases from V and 1 base from J, with 14 bases in between. Germline CDR1 SGHVS, CDR2 FQNEAQ. CDR3 length: 15 amino acids. This chain's CDR3 is CASSSTSLTSYEQYF. In DNA form, the CDR3 reads TGTGCCAGCAGCTCGACTTCCCTAACTTCCTACGAGCAGTACTTC. The variable domain in full, completed from reference TRBV7-8 and TRBJ2-7, reads GAGVSQSPRYKVAKRGQDVALRCDPISGHVSLFWYQQALGQGPEFLTYFQNEAQLDKSGLPSDRFFAERPEGSVSTLKIQRTQQEDSAVYLCASSSTSLTSYEQYFGPGTRLTVT.

This clone came up once. CDR3 nucleotides: TGTGCCAGCGGGGATTGGCGGGGGGATTCCTCTTACAATGAGCAGTTCTTC. Translating it yields CASGDWRGDSSYNEQFF. The V gene is TRBV2, the J gene TRBJ2-1, with 8 bases matching TRBD2. The CDR3 sequence is 17 residues long. Trimming removed 8 bases from V and 4 bases from J; junction bases left unmatched: 16. In germline, CDR1 is SNHLY, CDR2 FYNNEI.

The J gene is TRBJ2-3, the V gene TRBV2; 7 bases are shared with TRBD2. This CDR3 comprises 15 residues. Trimming took 4 bases from V and 5 from J; bases not matched to a gene: 9. Germline V CDR1 and CDR2: SNHLY, FYNNEI. The CDR3 region is CASSVLVAGRDTQYF. The DNA of the CDR3 is TGTGCCAGCAGTGTTTTGGTAGCGGGTAGAGATACGCAGTATTTT.

The chain carries TRBV9 and TRBJ2-5; D is uncertain. Germline loops: CDR1 SGDLS, CDR2 YYNGEE. V lost 3 bases, J lost 2 bases, and 11 bases lay in between. CDR3 length equals 14 residues. The CDR3 region is CASSGLGIQETQYF. The CDR3 nucleotides are TGTGCCAGCAGCGGGCTGGGGATACAAGAGACCCAGTACTTC.

This chain joins TRBV11-2 and TRBJ1-2, with D perhaps TRBD1 (5 bases). Trimming shortened V by 6 bases and J by 3 bases, and 14 bases separated the two germline ends. Germline V gene data show CDR1 as SGHAT and CDR2 as FQNNGV. The CDR3 extends over 14 amino acids. CDR3 amino acids: CASRTLRDDYGYTF. CDR3 nucleotide sequence: TGTGCCAGCAGAACTCTCAGGGACGACTATGGCTACACCTTC.

The rearrangement uses TRBV6-5 and TRBJ1-1; D possibly corresponds to TRBD1 (5 bases). In germline, CDR1 is MNHEY, CDR2 SVGAGI. CDR3 length equals 15 residues. Trimming shortened V by 2 bases and J by 4 bases, and 14 bases separated the two germline ends. The CDR3, as DNA: TGTGCCAGCAGTTACGGGGGAGCAGTGATCACTGAAGCTTTCTTT. Protein: CASSYGGAVITEAFF.

CDR3 loop: CASSQVPGTSADYEQYF. The CDR3 DNA reads TGCGCCAGCAGCCAAGTCCCCGGGACTAGCGCCGACTACGAGCAGTACTTC. The chain uses TRBV4-1 and TRBJ2-7, with 10 bases identical to TRBD2. V shed 1 base and J 3 bases; nucleotides not matched to a gene: 9. CDR3 length: 17 residues. CDR1 and CDR2 (germline): MGHRA, YSYEKL.